This entry describes one T cell receptor (beta chain). Its matching antigen is unknown. Generated by immunoSEQ multiplex PCR, the TCRdb table keeps only in-frame clones and is missing some. The table has about 240,000 clones, around 87% seen once; the top ten hold 1% to 1.5%. Germline trimming cut 5 bases from V and 13 bases from J; bases unmatched to any gene: 4. The CDR3 contains 11 residues. Germline loops: CDR1 PRHDT, CDR2 FYEKMQ (reference sequence). This sample is drawn from a study of cytomegalovirus exposure and HLA in healthy donors. General study points: The authors listed 164 TCR beta chains as cytomegalovirus-associated.

The TCR comes from a woman under 40 in good health and CMV-seropositive. The sequenced sample consisted of PBMCs. The rearrangement uses TRBV13 and TRBJ1-1, with 10 positions matching TRBD1. The CDR3 here is CASSTGQGDFF. The CDR3 DNA sequence: TGTGCCAGCAGCACAGGACAGGGGGATTTCTTT.